Below are 21 T cell receptor beta chains sequenced from a single sample in a study of cytomegalovirus exposure and HLA in healthy donors. It was with 60 Vbeta and 13 Jbeta primers that the PCR ran. Repertoires were generated with immunoSEQ multiplex PCR, while TCRdb's copy carries only in-frame clones and drops some. Seen here are around 120,000 clones, roughly four fifths observed once, and the top ten hold 15% to 20%. The material sequenced was PBMCs. The source of these receptors is a man aged 45-65 years in good health and CMV-seropositive.

DNA of the CDR3: TGCGCCAGCAGGGTGACAGGGGGAGGTTCCATAGGAGGCTACACCTTC. It specifies CASRVTGGGSIGGYTF. The chain employs TRBV5-1 and TRBJ1-2; 9 bases agree with TRBD1. V was clipped by 5 bases and J by 8 bases; unmatched bases: 16. CDR3 length: 16 amino acids. Germline CDR1 reads SGHRS; CDR2 reads YFSETQ.

The chain carries TRBV9 and TRBJ2-5, with TRBD2 identical over 11 bases. CDR3 length equals 16 residues. V was pared by 0 bases and J by 4 bases, with 5 bases of the junction left unmatched. Germline V gives CDR1 SGDLS, CDR2 YYNGEE. The CDR3 reads CASSVAGTSGLETQYF. The DNA for the CDR3 is TGTGCCAGCAGCGTAGCGGGGACTAGCGGTTTAGAGACCCAGTACTTC.

This clone was detected once. Here the CDR3 DNA reads TGTGCCAGCTCACCTATGGGACAGGCGAATAGCAATCAGCCCCAGCATTTT. It codes for CASSPMGQANSNQPQHF. This rearrangement joins TRBV18 to TRBJ1-5, with 8 bases fitting TRBD1. V dropped 3 bases and J dropped 0; count of bases not matched to a gene: 7. CDR3 length: 17 amino acids. Per the germline V gene, CDR1 is KGHSH and CDR2 is LQKENI.

The gene calls are TRBV5-5 and TRBJ2-3; D ambiguous. Trimming left V 6 bases short and J 2 bases short, with 19 bases between. Germline V gene lookup returns CDR1 SGHKS and CDR2 YYEKEE (reference sequence). This CDR3 contains 16 residues. CDR3 DNA: TGTGCCAGCAACCTACGCGCATTTCTTGACACAGATACGCAGTATTTT. Its translation: CASNLRAFLDTDTQYF. The whole variable domain, remainder taken from reference TRBV5-5 and TRBJ2-3, is DAGVTQSPTHLIKTRGQQVTLRCSPISGHKSVSWYQQVLGQGPQFIFQYYEKEERGRGNFPDRFSARQFPNYSSELNVNALLLGDSALYLCASNLRAFLDTDTQYFGPGTRLTVL.

The rearrangement joins TRBV19 to TRBJ1-5; D gene unclear. The CDR3 length is 16 residues. CDR1 and CDR2 (germline): LNHDA, SQIVND (reference sequence). The V gene lost 2 bases and the J gene lost 2 bases, with 13 bases spanning the gap. Here the CDR3 reads CASSIRQAAGNQPQHF. CDR3 bases: TGTGCCAGTAGTATAAGACAAGCCGCTGGCAATCAGCCCCAGCATTTT. The full variable domain, with the rest looked up from reference TRBV19 and TRBJ1-5, is DGGITQSPKYLFRKEGQNVTLSCEQNLNHDAMYWYRQDPGQGLRLIYYSQIVNDFQKGDIAEGYSVSREKKESFPLTVTSAQKNPTAFYLCASSIRQAAGNQPQHFGDGTRLSIL.

V gene TRBV18 combines with J gene TRBJ1-5; 7 positions agree with TRBD1. The CDR3 sequence is 13 residues long. Germline trimming cut 4 bases from V and 4 bases from J; bases unmatched to any gene: 1. Looked up from germline, CDR1 is KGHSH and CDR2 is LQKENI. The CDR3 reads CASSRDRNQPQHF. DNA for the CDR3: TGTGCCAGCTCACGGGACAGAAATCAGCCCCAGCATTTT.

This clone was detected only a few times. The V call is TRBV10-3, the J call TRBJ2-1; 7 bases are shared with TRBD2. There are 16 residues in the CDR3. Germline CDR1 and CDR2: ENHRY and SYGVKD. V shed 3 bases, J shed 5 bases, and the junction held 10 bases outside the gene matches. CDR3 DNA sequence: TGTGCCATCAGTGAAGATCGGCGGGGAGGGGACAATGAGCAGTTCTTC. Residues: CAISEDRRGGDNEQFF.

V usage is TRBV5-1 and J usage is TRBJ1-4; D ambiguous. CDR3 length equals 14 residues. With 3 bases removed from V and 0 bases from J, the gap between germline ends came to 6 bases. CDR1 is SGHRS, CDR2 YFSETQ, per germline. The CDR3, as DNA: TGCGCCAGCAGCTCCGGGACAACTAATGAAAAACTGTTTTTT. Amino acids: CASSSGTTNEKLFF.

The chain employs TRBV9 and TRBJ1-5, with 8 bases aligning to TRBD1. This CDR3 comprises 15 residues. The V and J ends lost 4 bases and 5 bases, in that order; junction bases with no gene match: 8. Germline assignment: CDR1 SGDLS and CDR2 YYNGEE. This CDR3 reads CASSPGTGRDQPQHF. The CDR3 region has the DNA TGTGCCAGCAGCCCGGGGACAGGCAGGGATCAGCCCCAGCATTTT.

Details on this clone: An end of the junction does not agree with germline; a read error may underlie this. The chain carries TRBV7-7 and TRBJ2-1; 9 positions match TRBD2. Germline CDR1 is SSHAT and CDR2 is FNYEAQ (reference sequence). The CDR3 has 14 residues. The CDR3 protein is CASSLSTSGNEQFF. CDR3 DNA: TGTGCTAGCAGCTTATCGACTAGCGGCAATGAGCAGTTCTTC.

The V call is TRBV7-9, the J call TRBJ2-3, with D possibly matching TRBD1 (6 bases). V was cut by 4 bases and J by 3 bases, with 17 bases left in between. The CDR3 is made up of 16 amino acids. The germline CDR1 and CDR2 sequences are SEHNR and FQNEAQ (reference sequence). The CDR3, as DNA: TGTGCCAGCAGCTCGTACAGGGCCCTTGGAACAGATACGCAGTATTTT. This sequence encodes CASSSYRALGTDTQYF.

Here the CDR3 DNA reads TGTGCCAGCAGCTTAGACAGGAACAATGAGCAGTTCTTC. Its protein product is CASSLDRNNEQFF. The chain employs TRBV11-2 and TRBJ2-1; no definite D call. Germline V lookup: CDR1 SGHAT, CDR2 FQNNGV. V was shortened by 0 bases and J by 5 bases, with 5 bases between the two germline ends. CDR3 length: 13 amino acids. Combining the CDR3 with reference TRBV11-2 and TRBJ2-1 gives the whole variable domain EAGVAQSPRYKIIEKRQSVAFWCNPISGHATLYWYQQILGQGPKLLIQFQNNGVVDDSQLPKDRFSAERLKGVDSTLKIQPAKLEDSAVYLCASSLDRNNEQFFGPGTRLTVL.

This clone is a singleton in its sample. The chain joins TRBV5-1 to TRBJ2-1; 8 bases line up with TRBD1. J was trimmed by 5 bases and V by 7 bases; bases with no gene match: 8. The CDR3 is 14 amino acids. Per the germline V gene, CDR1 is SGHRS and CDR2 is YFSETQ. As DNA, the CDR3 is TGCGCCAGCGGCAGACAGGGGCTGGACAATGAGCAGTTCTTC. Translating it yields CASGRQGLDNEQFF.

CDR3 protein: CASSTGTGVSNQPQHF. The CDR3 DNA reads TGTGCCAGCAGCACCGGGACAGGGGTTAGCAATCAGCCCCAGCATTTT. The chain carries TRBV5-8 and TRBJ1-5; 10 bases map to TRBD1. The CDR3 length is 16 residues. The germline gives CDR1 SGHTS, CDR2 YDEGEE. V lost 4 bases, J lost 0 bases, and 4 bases stayed unmatched.

Notes on this clone: The sample contains more than one DNA sequence encoding this CDR3. This chain links TRBV5-1 with TRBJ2-2; the D gene is possibly TRBD1 (6 bases). Germline assignment: CDR1 SGHRS and CDR2 YFSETQ. This CDR3 contains 19 residues. The V and J ends lost 2 bases and 6 bases respectively, with 26 bases between them. This chain's CDR3 is CASSLSAVAQGRGAGELFF. In DNA, the CDR3 is TGCGCCAGCAGCTTAAGTGCAGTGGCACAGGGTAGGGGCGCCGGGGAGCTGTTTTTT.

J is TRBJ1-1 and V is TRBV5-1, with 9 positions matching TRBD1. Germline V gives CDR1 SGHRS, CDR2 YFSETQ. The V gene end was trimmed by 2 bases and the J gene end by 5 bases; junction bases not matched to a gene: 7. CDR3 size: 15 residues. The CDR3, as DNA: TGCGCCAGCAGCTTAATTTCCGGGACAGGGACTGAAGCTTTCTTT. It translates to CASSLISGTGTEAFF.

This chain links TRBV6-1 with TRBJ2-2; 8 bases are a match to TRBD1. Losses at the gene ends were 6 bases for V and 1 base for J; bases not matched to a gene: 4. The CDR3 sequence is 15 residues long. Germline CDR1 reads MNHNS; CDR2 reads SASEGT. The chain's CDR3 is CASSQTGVNTGELFF. CDR3 sequence (DNA): TGTGCCAGCAGCCAGACAGGGGTGAACACCGGGGAGCTGTTTTTT.

The DNA of the CDR3 is TGCGCCAGCAGCTTGCCTAGCGGGAGGCCCGGGAAGACCCAGTACTTC. It translates to CASSLPSGRPGKTQYF. The chain is built from TRBV5-1 and TRBJ2-5; 11 bases agree with TRBD2. The CDR3 extends over 16 amino acids. Trimming at V came to 1 base and at J to 6 bases, leaving 8 bases not matched to a gene. Germline lookup yields CDR1 SGHRS and CDR2 YFSETQ.

The chain links TRBV6-5 to TRBJ1-4; 10 nucleotides line up with TRBD1. V lost 5 bases and J lost 14; bases outside the gene matches: 8. This CDR3 is 13 amino acids long. CDR1 is MNHEY, CDR2 SVGAGI, per germline. This CDR3 is CASSRDRGGALFF. The CDR3 coding sequence is TGTGCCAGCAGTAGGGACAGGGGAGGAGCGCTGTTTTTT.

The chain carries TRBV18 and TRBJ1-5; perhaps TRBD1 as D (5 bases). This CDR3 is 15 amino acids long. Trimming removed 1 base at V and 7 bases at J, with 14 bases between. The germline V gene has CDR1 KGHSH and CDR2 LQKENI. This CDR3 is CASSPQRGSEQPQHF. The CDR3 DNA is TGTGCCAGCTCACCACAAAGGGGCTCGGAACAGCCCCAGCATTTT.

This clone was counted only a few times. The chain couples TRBV5-1 to TRBJ2-5; D might be TRBD2 (7 bases). The CDR3 covers 14 residues. Germline V gene lookup returns CDR1 SGHRS and CDR2 YFSETQ. Trimming removed 4 bases at V and 5 bases at J, with 15 bases between. The CDR3 DNA reads TGCGCCAGCAGCCCGTCGGGGGGCTGGGAGACCCAGTACTTC. This sequence encodes CASSPSGGWETQYF.